A selection of T cell receptor beta chains follows, all from one sample in a study of breast tumors, draining lymph nodes, adjacent tissues. Using its own MiXCR run on the multiplex PCR reads, TCRdb lists one record per CDR3 protein. Of approximately 130,000 distinct CDR3 sequences in the sample, 21% were seen once. The sequencing sample was made of axillary lymph node tissue. The source of these receptors is a female donor with breast cancer. Some clones in this sample may be carry-over from other donors' samples. The CDR3 runs from the conserved cysteine through the conserved F or W. Each record gives: D gene, J gene, V gene, clone size, CDR3 protein, CDR3 DNA. A D gene is named only where the DNA matches it firmly. Rows give clone size only sometimes, using once, few, many, or a class for an expanded clone.

>-|TRBJ2-5|TRBV3-1|-
CASSQDQGQLYF
TGTGCCAGCAGCCAAGATCAGGGACAATTGTACTTC
>-|TRBJ2-3|TRBV5-1|many
CASSRFSGSDTQYF
TGCGCCAGCAGCCGTTTTAGTGGGTCAGATACGCAGTATTTT
>-|TRBJ2-1|TRBV2|many
CASSEDWGAHNEQFF
TGTGCCAGCAGTGAAGATTGGGGGGCCCACAATGAGCAGTTCTTC
>-|TRBJ2-3|TRBV7-8|once
CASSLRGLDRNTDTQYF
TGTGCCAGCAGCTTAAGGGGTTTGGACCGAAACACAGATACGCAGTATTTT
>-|TRBJ1-2|TRBV5-4|-
CASSWTEEDGYTF
TGTGCCAGCAGCTGGACAGAGGAGGATGGCTACACCTTC
>-|TRBJ2-1|TRBV20-1|-
CSVLAGGNNERFF
TGCAGTGTCTTAGCAGGAGGGAACAATGAGCGGTTCTTC
>-|TRBJ2-3|TRBV3-1|many
CASSQIGEGGGADTQYF
TGTGCCAGCAGCCAGATCGGGGAGGGAGGGGGCGCAGATACGCAGTATTTT
>-|TRBJ1-5|TRBV6-1|few
CASRYRRASGNQPQHF
TGTGCCAGCAGATACCGCCGCGCTTCAGGGAATCAGCCCCAGCATTTT
>-|TRBJ1-6|TRBV27|-
CASSLGYGGSNSPLHF
TGTGCCAGCAGTTTAGGATATGGGGGGAGCAATTCACCCCTCCACTTT
>TRBD2|TRBJ2-1|TRBV7-9|-
CASTMGLASEQFF
TGTGCCAGCACCATGGGACTAGCGTCGGAGCAGTTCTTC
>-|TRBJ2-1|TRBV28|many
CASSSTIEQFF
TGTGCCAGCAGCTCCACAATAGAGCAGTTCTTC
>-|TRBJ2-3|TRBV29-1|many
CSAIRRDSTDTQYF
TGCAGCGCTATAAGACGGGACAGCACAGATACGCAGTATTTT
>-|TRBJ2-7|TRBV5-1|many
CASSLSGMGYEQYF
TGCGCCAGCAGCTTGTCTGGGATGGGATACGAGCAGTACTTC
>-|TRBJ2-7|TRBV28|many
CASSLAGPNNREQYF
TGTGCCAGCAGTTTAGCAGGCCCGAATAATAGAGAGCAGTACTTC
>-|TRBJ1-2|TRBV6-1|many
CASSRGDTNYGYTF
TGTGCCAGCAGTAGGGGGGACACTAACTATGGCTACACCTTC
>TRBD1|TRBJ1-4|TRBV28|few
CASSPGTGFEKLFF
TGTGCCAGCAGCCCCGGGACAGGTTTTGAAAAACTGTTTTTT
>-|TRBJ1-5|TRBV7-9|-
CASSLGGGIQPQHF
TGTGCCAGCAGCCTAGGGGGGGGAATTCAGCCCCAGCATTTT
>TRBD2|TRBJ2-1|TRBV19|many
CASSDPGLAIYNEQFF
TGTGCCAGTTCCGATCCGGGACTAGCGATTTACAATGAGCAGTTCTTC
>TRBD2|TRBJ2-1|TRBV7-8|many
CASSLGVSGRALGRDEQFF
TGTGCCAGCAGCTTAGGAGTTAGCGGGAGGGCCTTGGGGAGGGATGAGCAGTTCTTC
>-|TRBJ2-7|TRBV7-9|many
CASSSSAGPYEQYF
TGTGCCAGCAGCTCCTCGGCGGGACCCTACGAGCAGTACTTC
>TRBD2|TRBJ2-1|TRBV20-1|many
CSAVGLGFYNEQFF
TGCAGTGCTGTGGGACTAGGGTTCTACAATGAGCAGTTCTTC
>-|TRBJ2-7|TRBV5-1|many
CASSLVGGELYEQYF
TGCGCCAGCAGCTTGGTAGGGGGAGAGCTCTACGAGCAGTACTTC
>-|TRBJ2-5|TRBV7-3|many
CASSFGDQETQYF
TGTGCCAGCAGCTTTGGTGATCAAGAGACCCAGTACTTC
>TRBD2|TRBJ2-1|TRBV10-1|many
CASSESSGASNEQFF
TGCGCCAGCAGTGAGTCTAGCGGGGCTAGCAATGAGCAGTTCTTC
>-|TRBJ2-4|TRBV5-5|-
CASTPGAPKNIQYF
TGTGCCAGCACTCCTGGGGCCCCGAAGAACATTCAGTACTTC
>-|TRBJ1-6|TRBV6-5|many
CASSRSRDSPLHF
TGTGCCAGCAGTCGGTCCAGGGACTCACCCCTCCACTTT
>-|TRBJ2-5|TRBV14|many
CASSQWDGETQYF
TGTGCCAGCAGCCAATGGGACGGAGAGACCCAGTACTTC
>-|TRBJ2-2|TRBV12-3/TRBV12-4|-
CASSFRVSTGGLFF
TGTGCCAGCAGTTTCCGGGTCTCCACCGGGGGGCTGTTTTTC
>TRBD2|TRBJ2-1|TRBV2|many
CASRDGTSGVEQFF
TGTGCCAGCAGGGACGGGACTAGCGGGGTAGAGCAGTTCTTC
>-|TRBJ2-5|TRBV6-6|many
CASSFGGTETQYF
TGTGCCAGCAGTTTTGGGGGTACAGAGACCCAGTACTTC
>-|TRBJ1-6|TRBV5-5|many
CASRRQETPLGSPLHF
TGTGCCAGCAGGAGGCAGGAGACCCCCCTTGGGTCACCCCTCCACTTT
>TRBD2|TRBJ2-3|TRBV18|-
CASSPGTSGSGSTDTQYF
TGTGCCAGCTCACCCGGGACTAGCGGGAGCGGTAGCACAGATACGCAGTATTTT
>TRBD1|TRBJ1-2|TRBV9|many
CASSQTGANYGYTF
TGTGCCAGCAGCCAGACAGGGGCTAACTATGGCTACACCTTC
>TRBD2|TRBJ2-3|TRBV19|many
CASSPGTSGRTDTQYF
TGTGCCAGTAGTCCCGGGACTAGCGGGAGGACAGATACGCAGTATTTT
>TRBD2|TRBJ2-7|TRBV25-1|many
CASSDSGRAASSYEQYF
TGTGCCAGCAGTGATAGCGGGAGGGCCGCGAGCTCCTACGAGCAGTACTTC
>TRBD1|TRBJ2-3|TRBV20-1|many
CSAKAVAGQDTDTQYF
TGCAGTGCTAAGGCAGTTGCGGGACAGGACACAGATACGCAGTATTTT
>-|TRBJ2-1|TRBV11-2|many
CASSLVRLTNSYNEQFF
TGTGCCAGCAGCTTAGTTCGGTTAACTAACTCCTACAATGAGCAGTTCTTC
>-|TRBJ1-6|TRBV9|many
CASSEPDGSSYNSPLHF
TGTGCCAGCAGCGAACCGGACGGGAGCTCCTATAATTCACCCCTCCACTTT
>-|TRBJ2-1|TRBV20-1|many
CSARDVGKSSYNEQFF
TGCAGTGCTAGAGATGTGGGCAAATCCTCCTACAATGAGCAGTTCTTC
>-|TRBJ1-2|TRBV5-1|many
CASSFVAGSGGYTF
TGCGCCAGCAGCTTTGTGGCCGGTTCAGGGGGCTACACCTTC
>-|TRBJ2-1|TRBV29-1|many
CSVEGLTGANEQFF
TGCAGCGTTGAGGGCCTAACAGGAGCCAATGAGCAGTTCTTC
>TRBD2|TRBJ2-1|TRBV10-3|many
CAQRPSGRGDYHNEQFF
TGTGCCCAACGTCCTAGCGGGAGGGGTGATTATCACAATGAGCAGTTCTTC
>-|TRBJ2-6|TRBV5-5|few
CASSLFGANVLTF
TGTGCCAGCAGCTTGTTTGGGGCCAACGTCCTGACTTTC
>-|TRBJ2-7|TRBV6-1|many
CASSERHHHEQYF
TGTGCCAGCAGTGAAAGGCACCACCACGAGCAGTACTTC
>-|TRBJ2-5|TRBV11-2|many
CASSLDRGKGRTQYF
TGTGCCAGCAGCTTAGATCGGGGCAAAGGGAGGACCCAGTACTTC
>TRBD1|TRBJ1-4|TRBV18|many
CASSPWTGATNEKLFF
TGTGCCAGCTCACCGTGGACAGGGGCAACTAATGAAAAACTGTTTTTT
>TRBD1|TRBJ1-5|TRBV4-2|-
CASSPRDRVQHF
TGTGCCAGCAGCCCCCGGGACAGGGTCCAGCATTTT
>TRBD2|TRBJ2-1|TRBV29-1|many
CSVEGPGLEIDEQFF
TGCAGCGTTGAGGGTCCGGGACTAGAGATCGATGAGCAGTTCTTC
>-|TRBJ2-7|TRBV2|many
CASKGEGYEQYF
TGTGCCAGCAAGGGGGAAGGCTACGAGCAGTACTTC
>-|TRBJ2-7|TRBV28|many
CASSLWGQAGEQYF
TGTGCCAGCAGTTTATGGGGGCAAGCGGGCGAGCAGTACTTC